These 22 T cell receptor beta chains came from one sample sequenced in a study of graft-versus-host responses after intestinal transplantation. Here immunoSEQ multiplex PCR was the method, and the copy in TCRdb shows in-frame clones only, minus some. In the table there are tens of thousands of clones, approximately 94% of which are singletons. The antigens for these receptors are not known. This specimen was unstimulated CD4+ T cells sorted from spleen or lymph node cells, taken before transplant. These receptors were obtained from a human donor who was the organ donor for an intestinal transplant.

V gene TRBV5-1 combines with J gene TRBJ1-2, with TRBD1 matching over 7 bases. Trimming cost V 3 bases and J 8 bases; bases outside gene matches: 7. Germline assignment: CDR1 SGHRS and CDR2 YFSETQ. The CDR3 consists of 13 residues. The CDR3 region has the DNA TGCGCCAGCAGCTGGGGGACAGATCCCGGCTACACCTTC. Its protein product is CASSWGTDPGYTF.

Details on this clone: Other nucleotide sequences from this sample produce the same CDR3. The V call is TRBV2, the J call TRBJ1-1; D gene unclear. CDR3 size: 12 residues. Trimming took 7 bases from V and 0 from J, leaving 6 bases between them. CDR1 and CDR2 from the germline V gene are SNHLY and FYNNEI. The CDR3 DNA sequence: TGTGCCAGCAAGGGCATGAACACTGAAGCTTTCTTT. It codes for CASKGMNTEAFF. The full variable domain, with the rest looked up from reference TRBV2 and TRBJ1-1, is EPEVTQTPSHQVTQMGQEVILRCVPISNHLYFYWYRQILGQKVEFLVSFYNNEISEKSEIFDDQFSVERPDGSNFTLKIRSTKLEDSAMYFCASKGMNTEAFFGQGTRLTVV.

This chain uses TRBV7-8 with TRBJ1-1; 8 nucleotides line up with TRBD1. Trimming cost V 4 bases and J 3 bases; bases outside gene matches: 10. The CDR3 length is 16 residues. The germline gives CDR1 SGHVS, CDR2 FQNEAQ. The CDR3 region is CASSWDRPSSDTEAFF. CDR3 in DNA: TGTGCCAGCAGCTGGGACAGGCCGTCATCGGACACTGAAGCTTTCTTT.

This chain joins TRBV7-2 and TRBJ2-3, with 7 bases identical to TRBD2. Germline values: CDR1 SGHTA, CDR2 FQGNSA. Trimming at V came to 5 bases and at J to 1 base, leaving 3 bases not matched to a gene. The CDR3 is 14 amino acids. As DNA, the CDR3 is TGTGCCAGCAGCCTCCTAGCGGGCACAGATACGCAGTATTTT. Protein sequence: CASSLLAGTDTQYF.

This clone occurred a few times. The CDR3 DNA reads as TGTGCCAGCAGTTACGGACAAAACTATGGCTACACCTTC. Amino acid sequence: CASSYGQNYGYTF. The gene calls are TRBV6-5 and TRBJ1-2, with D maybe TRBD1 (5 bases). The CDR3 spans 13 residues. Trimming removed 2 bases at V and 2 bases at J, with 6 bases between. Germline CDR1 reads MNHEY; CDR2 reads SVGAGI.

This rearrangement joins TRBV30 to TRBJ2-1; 7 positions agree with TRBD1. The CDR3 length is 11 residues. Germline values: CDR1 GTSNPN, CDR2 SVGIG (reference sequence). The trim removed 8 bases at V and 9 bases at J, leaving 7 bases unmatched. CDR3 residues: CAGGRDSEQFF. As DNA, the CDR3 is TGTGCCGGGGGCCGGGACAGTGAGCAGTTCTTC. The whole variable domain, remainder taken from reference TRBV30 and TRBJ2-1, is SQTIHQWPATLVQPVGSPLSLECTVEGTSNPNLYWYRQAAGRGLQLLFYSVGIGQISSEVPQNLSASRPQDRQFILSSKKLLLSDSGFYLCAGGRDSEQFFGPGTRLTVL.

This chain joins TRBV18 and TRBJ2-5; D possibly matches TRBD1 or TRBD2 (6 bases each). This CDR3 contains 15 residues. The V and J ends lost 2 bases and 4 bases respectively, with 14 bases between them. Per germline, CDR1 KGHSH and CDR2 LQKENI. The CDR3 bases are TGTGCCAGCTCACCATTGGGGGGCTCGGGAGAGACCCAGTACTTC. Amino acid sequence: CASSPLGGSGETQYF. The entire variable domain, with the rest obtained from reference TRBV18 and TRBJ2-5, is as follows: NAGVMQNPRHLVRRRGQEARLRCSPMKGHSHVYWYRQLPEEGLKFMVYLQKENIIDESGMPKERFSAEFPKEGPSILRIQQVVRGDSAAYFCASSPLGGSGETQYFGPGTRLLVL.

The V gene is TRBV4-1, the J gene TRBJ2-7; TRBD1 is a possible D gene (6 bases). V lost 3 bases and J lost 1, with 10 bases in between. The CDR3 sequence is 14 residues long. Germline V gene sequence: CDR1 MGHRA, CDR2 YSYEKL. The CDR3 is CASSQPGQSYEQYF. The CDR3 DNA reads TGCGCCAGCAGCCAGCCTGGACAGTCCTACGAGCAGTACTTC.

This chain joins TRBV18 and TRBJ2-7; D not resolved. Germline V CDR1 and CDR2: KGHSH, LQKENI. The CDR3 length is 14 residues. The V and J ends lost 2 bases and 0 bases respectively, with 8 bases between them. The CDR3 here is CASSPGRSSYEQYF. CDR3 DNA: TGTGCCAGCTCACCAGGACGGAGCTCCTACGAGCAGTACTTC.

The chain carries TRBV4-1 and TRBJ2-5, with 10 bases fitting TRBD2. The J call may be in error: the DNA end matches TRBJ2-7 better. This CDR3 contains 16 residues. Germline values: CDR1 MGHRA, CDR2 YSYEKL. The CDR3 DNA reads as TGCGCCAGCAGCCAATTTAAGCGGGGGGGCCTTTACGAGCAGTACTTC. Translation gives CASSQFKRGGLYEQYF.

The gene calls are TRBV10-3 and TRBJ1-1, with D uncertain. Germline loops: CDR1 ENHRY, CDR2 SYGVKD. The CDR3 consists of 13 residues. V gave up 6 bases and J gave up 11 bases, with 19 bases separating them. This chain's CDR3 is CAISEREGSDAFF. In DNA, the CDR3 is TGTGCCATCAGCGAGAGGGAAGGGAGTGATGCTTTCTTT.

The genes are TRBV7-9 and TRBJ1-4, with D perhaps matching TRBD1 (6 bases). V was clipped by 3 bases and J by 5 bases, with 16 bases between them. CDR1 is SEHNR, CDR2 FQNEAQ, per germline (reference sequence). This CDR3 comprises 16 residues. CDR3 protein: CASSLALTGSNEKLFF. Written as DNA, the CDR3 is TGTGCCAGCAGCTTGGCTCTGACAGGTTCCAATGAAAAACTGTTTTTT.

This chain links TRBV30 with TRBJ2-2; 8 bases are a match to TRBD2. CDR1 is GTSNPN, CDR2 SVGIG, per germline (reference sequence). The CDR3 is 16 amino acids. The V and J ends lost 8 bases and 0 bases, in that order; junction bases with no gene match: 11. The DNA of the CDR3 is TGTGCCCTGAACGGGGGGGCCGGCTCGAACACCGGGGAGCTGTTTTTT. Translated, it gives CALNGGAGSNTGELFF.

V gene TRBV7-3 combines with J gene TRBJ2-5; 7 bases map to TRBD1. CDR1 is SGHTA, CDR2 FQGTGA, per germline. This CDR3 has 18 amino acids. The ends lost 6 bases at V and 1 base at J; junction bases unmatched: 17. The CDR3 loop reads CASSHWAPGQRLQETQYF. The CDR3 nucleotides read TGTGCCAGCAGTCATTGGGCCCCGGGACAGCGCCTCCAAGAGACCCAGTACTTC.

V is TRBV4-1 and J is TRBJ2-5, with D possibly TRBD2 on 5 matching bases. The CDR3 covers 13 residues. Per the germline V gene, CDR1 is MGHRA and CDR2 is YSYEKL. V was pared by 4 bases and J by 5 bases, with 11 bases between. The CDR3 loop is CASSRPQRETQYF. CDR3 nucleotide sequence: TGCGCCAGCAGCCGGCCACAGCGGGAGACCCAGTACTTC.

V usage is TRBV6-6 and J usage is TRBJ2-1; unclear D gene. Trimming took off 6 bases at V and 9 bases at J, with 12 bases between the two ends. The CDR3 is 12 residues long. CDR1 MNHNY and CDR2 SVGAGI come from the germline V gene (reference sequence). The chain's CDR3 is CASRWVGGEQFF. CDR3 nucleotide sequence: TGTGCCAGCAGATGGGTAGGCGGTGAGCAGTTCTTC.

This chain links TRBV19 with TRBJ1-3; 7 nucleotides match TRBD1. Germline V gives CDR1 LNHDA, CDR2 SQIVND (reference sequence). The CDR3 contains 16 residues. The J segment lost 1 base and the V segment lost 3 bases, leaving 6 bases of the junction unmatched. CDR3 nucleotide sequence: TGTGCCAGTAGTATCCAGAGACAGGGTTCTGGAAACACCATATATTTT. It translates to CASSIQRQGSGNTIYF.

V and J are TRBV28 and TRBJ1-1; D not certain. Germline assignment: CDR1 MDHEN and CDR2 SYDVKM. The CDR3 is made up of 13 amino acids. The germline V and J ends were trimmed by 10 bases and 2 bases, with 14 bases remaining between them. The CDR3 DNA reads as TGTGCCATTTGCCAAGGCGCAAACACTGAAGCTTTCTTT. The encoded protein is CAICQGANTEAFF.

The chain has TRBV5-5 and TRBJ2-3, with D tentatively TRBD1 (5 bases). Germline lookup yields CDR1 SGHKS and CDR2 YYEKEE (reference sequence). CDR3 length: 16 residues. Deletions cut 0 bases from V and 2 bases from J, with 13 bases between. This CDR3 reads CASSLVVSTDTDTQYF. The CDR3 DNA sequence: TGTGCCAGCAGCTTGGTTGTCTCGACAGACACAGATACGCAGTATTTT.

This chain connects TRBV9 to TRBJ2-1, with D perhaps TRBD1 or TRBD2 (5 bases each). CDR1 is SGDLS, CDR2 YYNGEE, per germline. The CDR3 contains 16 residues. V lost 1 base and J lost 2, with 13 bases in between. CDR3 in DNA: TGTGCCAGCAGCGTAATTTCCGGGGCCACCTACAATGAGCAGTTCTTC. Encoded protein: CASSVISGATYNEQFF. Full variable domain (rest looked up from reference TRBV9 and TRBJ2-1): DSGVTQTPKHLITATGQRVTLRCSPRSGDLSVYWYQQSLDQGLQFLIQYYNGEERAKGNILERFSAQQFPDLHSELNLSSLELGDSALYFCASSVISGATYNEQFFGPGTRLTVL.

This chain joins TRBV23-1 and TRBJ1-1, with D perhaps TRBD1 (6 bases). TRBV23-1 is annotated as an ORF whose role is uncertain. The V end lost 4 bases, the J end lost 0 bases, and 12 bases lay between the germline ends. The CDR3 has 15 residues. The CDR3 coding sequence is TGCGCCAGCAGTCCCCCAGGGGATTTGAACACTGAAGCTTTCTTT. It codes for CASSPPGDLNTEAFF.

V gene TRBV7-9 combines with J gene TRBJ2-7; TRBD1 aligns across 8 bases. The CDR3 spans 13 residues. Unmatched junction bases numbered 7, after V lost 8 bases and J lost 4 bases. Germline V gene lookup returns CDR1 SEHNR and CDR2 FQNEAQ (reference sequence). The CDR3 spells CASGGQGLYEQYF. As DNA, the CDR3 is TGTGCCAGCGGAGGACAGGGTCTTTACGAGCAGTACTTC.